The 32 T cell receptor beta chains below come from one sample, sequenced in a study of T cell responses to AZD1222 COVID-19 vaccine. Sequenced by immunoSEQ multiplex PCR; TCRdb stores in-frame clones only, minus some. The sample gives about 130,000 clones, over 75% of which show up once; approximately 8% is in the top ten. This specimen was peripheral blood, taken on day 0 of AZD1222 vaccination. The origin of the receptors is an adult in good health.

The chain uses TRBV9 and TRBJ2-2; 14 bases map to TRBD2. Germline CDR1 SGDLS, CDR2 YYNGEE. The CDR3 spans 16 residues. V was pared by 4 bases and J by 4 bases, with 3 bases of the junction left unmatched. The CDR3 bases are TGTGCCAGCAGCTGGGGACTAGCGGGAGTCACCGGGGAGCTGTTTTTT. It yields the protein CASSWGLAGVTGELFF.

J is TRBJ2-7 and V is TRBV7-3; weak D call: TRBD1 (5 bases). The germline V and J ends were trimmed by 0 bases and 0 bases, with 12 bases remaining between them. Germline V gene data show CDR1 as SGHTA and CDR2 as FQGTGA. This CDR3 has 16 residues. The CDR3 nucleotides read TGTGCCAGCAGCTTAACCAGGGCCCAAAGCTCCTACGAGCAGTACTTC. Protein product: CASSLTRAQSSYEQYF.

The rearrangement links TRBV9 to TRBJ2-7, with D hard to call. CDR1 and CDR2 from the germline V gene are SGDLS and YYNGEE. This CDR3 has 15 amino acids. The V end lost 0 bases, the J end lost 4 bases, and 14 bases lay between the germline ends. The CDR3 sequence: CASSVDWAVGYEQYF. CDR3 nucleotide sequence: TGTGCCAGCAGCGTAGATTGGGCGGTCGGATACGAGCAGTACTTC.

This rearrangement joins TRBV27 to TRBJ1-6; D uncertain. Trimming shortened V by 3 bases and J by 4 bases, and 16 bases separated the two germline ends. CDR1 and CDR2 (germline): MNHEY, SMNVEV (reference sequence). CDR3 length: 17 residues. As DNA, the CDR3 is TGTGCCAGCAGTTTCTCCACCGGGAGGGCTTATAATTCACCCCTCCACTTT. It encodes CASSFSTGRAYNSPLHF.

This chain links TRBV19 with TRBJ1-6; D is unresolved. The germline V gene has CDR1 LNHDA and CDR2 SQIVND (reference sequence). The CDR3 is 13 amino acids. The ends were cut back, 1 base at V and 7 bases at J, with 5 bases in the middle. CDR3 bases: TGTGCCAGTAGTATAGGGACCAATTCACCCCTCCACTTT. As protein: CASSIGTNSPLHF.

Only one count was recorded for this clone. This chain joins TRBV30 and TRBJ2-3, with TRBD1 identical over 7 bases. Trimming removed 2 bases from V and 2 bases from J; junction bases left unmatched: 4. Germline CDR1 and CDR2: GTSNPN and SVGIG (reference sequence). The CDR3 loop spans 14 amino acids. This CDR3 is CAWSLGQATDTQYF. The CDR3 bases are TGTGCCTGGAGTCTCGGACAGGCCACAGATACGCAGTATTTT.

This clone came up a few times. V and J are TRBV7-9 and TRBJ1-3; no reliable D call. Germline lookup yields CDR1 SEHNR and CDR2 FQNEAQ (reference sequence). The CDR3 is 14 amino acids. The V and J ends lost 5 bases and 0 bases respectively, with 8 bases between them. CDR3 protein: CASSAHNSGNTIYF. CDR3 coding DNA: TGTGCCAGCAGCGCTCATAACTCTGGAAACACCATATATTTT.

The chain combines TRBV9 with TRBJ2-5; possible D gene TRBD2, 6 bases. This CDR3 has 16 residues. Germline assignment: CDR1 SGDLS and CDR2 YYNGEE. The V end lost 4 bases, the J end lost 4 bases, and 20 bases lay between the germline ends. In DNA, the CDR3 is TGTGCCAGCAGCTCGGAGGGGCAGGGCGGGCGAGAGACCCAGTACTTC. It codes for CASSSEGQGGRETQYF.

The J gene is TRBJ2-7, the V gene TRBV2, with 9 bases lining up with TRBD1. This CDR3 has 15 amino acids. V lost 6 bases to trimming and J lost 4 bases; unmatched junction nucleotides: 10. Germline V gene data show CDR1 as SNHLY and CDR2 as FYNNEI. CDR3 coding DNA: TGTGCCAGCAGCTTACATACAGGGGGCGGGTACGAGCAGTACTTC. Translation: CASSLHTGGGYEQYF.

This clone was seen a few times. The chain employs TRBV6-2 or TRBV6-3 and TRBJ2-7, with 7 bases that match TRBD1. This CDR3 spans 14 amino acids. CDR1 and CDR2 (germline): MNHEY, SVGEGT. After removal of 4 bases from V and 4 bases from J, the junction contained 7 bases not matched to a gene. The DNA for the CDR3 is TGTGCCAGCAGTTGGACAGGTTATTGGTACGAGCAGTACTTC. This codes for CASSWTGYWYEQYF.

The chain combines TRBV19 with TRBJ2-3; 8 nucleotides agree with TRBD1. With 7 bases clipped from V and 0 bases from J, the junction kept 3 bases outside the gene matches. Germline V gene lookup returns CDR1 LNHDA and CDR2 SQIVND (reference sequence). This CDR3 is built from 14 residues. Written as DNA, the CDR3 is TGTGCCAGTACCGACAGGGGCAGCACAGATACGCAGTATTTT. It encodes CASTDRGSTDTQYF.

The rearrangement links TRBV27 to TRBJ2-2; tentative D call: TRBD1 (5 bases). The germline V gene encodes CDR1 MNHEY and CDR2 SMNVEV (reference sequence). The length of the CDR3 is 15 residues. Trimming stripped 5 bases from V and 3 bases from J, with 13 bases between. This chain's CDR3 is CASSIGRADTGELFF. The DNA for the CDR3 is TGTGCCAGCAGTATCGGCAGGGCGGACACCGGGGAGCTGTTTTTT.

As for this clone: Additional DNA sequences in this sample encode the identical CDR3. The CDR3 DNA is TGTGCCAGTAGTATTTACAATCAGCCCCAGCATTTT. Its protein product is CASSIYNQPQHF. The gene calls are TRBV19 and TRBJ1-5, with D hard to call. Germline V lookup: CDR1 LNHDA, CDR2 SQIVND (reference sequence). V dropped 3 bases and J dropped 3 bases, with 3 bases sitting between them. The CDR3 has 12 residues.

The chain is built from TRBV6-5 and TRBJ2-7; D may match TRBD1 or TRBD2 (5 bases each). V was clipped by 7 bases and J by 3 bases, with 13 bases between them. The CDR3 has 13 residues. Germline CDR1 and CDR2: MNHEY and SVGAGI. DNA of the CDR3: TGTGCCAGCATCGGGGCAGGGAACTACGAGCAGTACTTC. Translating it yields CASIGAGNYEQYF.

This clone has a single count. The CDR3 spells CASSLSHSGYRTDTQYF. In DNA, the CDR3 is TGTGCCAGCAGCTTAAGTCACAGCGGGTATCGCACAGATACGCAGTATTTT. The chain combines TRBV5-5 with TRBJ2-3; D is perhaps TRBD2 (6 bases). The CDR3 is 17 amino acids. Trimming left V 2 bases short and J 1 base short, with 17 bases between. Germline-derived CDR1 and CDR2 are SGHKS and YYEKEE (reference sequence).

J is TRBJ1-2 and V is TRBV29-1; weak D call: TRBD1 (5 bases). Trimming left V 7 bases short and J 8 bases short, with 17 bases between. The CDR3 consists of 12 residues. In germline, CDR1 is SQVTM, CDR2 ANQGSEA. The CDR3 DNA reads TGCAGCGCCGCTGACAGCCGGGTGGGCTACACCTTC. This encodes CSAADSRVGYTF.

A single count supports this clone. This chain joins TRBV11-1 and TRBJ2-5, with D possibly matching TRBD2 (5 bases). The CDR3 extends over 15 amino acids. The germline CDR1 and CDR2 sequences are SGHAT and FQDESV (reference sequence). V lost 6 bases and J lost 2, with 16 bases in between. CDR3 sequence (DNA): TGTGCCAGCAGGAGGATAGCGACTATACAAGAGACCCAGTACTTC. This sequence encodes CASRRIATIQETQYF.

The rearrangement joins TRBV25-1 to TRBJ1-1; D is unresolved. The V end lost 3 bases, the J end lost 7 bases, and 15 bases lay between the germline ends. Germline loops: CDR1 MGHDK, CDR2 SYGVNS. This CDR3 has 14 residues. The CDR3 loop is CASSDLLLTSEAFF. DNA of the CDR3: TGTGCCAGCAGTGACCTCCTGTTGACGAGTGAAGCTTTCTTT.

CDR3 coding DNA: TGTGCCAGCGTGGACAGGGCTGAGAACACCGGGGAGCTGTTTTTT. Its protein product is CASVDRAENTGELFF. This rearrangement joins TRBV14 to TRBJ2-2, with 8 bases that match TRBD1. J was trimmed by 1 base and V by 8 bases; bases with no gene match: 6. This CDR3 contains 15 residues. Germline V gene data show CDR1 as SGHDN and CDR2 as FVKESK.

CDR3 in DNA: TGTGCCAGCAGCCCCCCGGGCCCAGGCAATCAGCCCCAGCATTTT. Its protein product is CASSPPGPGNQPQHF. J is TRBJ1-5 and V is TRBV28; no firm D call. Deletions cut 6 bases from V and 2 bases from J, with 14 bases between. This CDR3 is built from 15 residues. Germline-derived CDR1 and CDR2 are MDHEN and SYDVKM. Full variable domain (outside the CDR3, taken from reference TRBV28 and TRBJ1-5): DVKVTQSSRYLVKRTGEKVFLECVQDMDHENMFWYRQDPGLGLRLIYFSYDVKMKEKGDIPEGYSVSREKKERFSLILESASTNQTSMYLCASSPPGPGNQPQHFGDGTRLSIL.

The chain links TRBV7-2 to TRBJ2-7, with 7 nucleotides matching TRBD1. Trimming removed 1 base from V and 2 bases from J; junction bases left unmatched: 5. Germline CDR1 and CDR2: SGHTA and FQGNSA. CDR3 length equals 15 residues. The CDR3 bases are TGTGCCAGCAGCTTAGAGGTAGGGGGCACCTACGAGCAGTACTTC. This sequence encodes CASSLEVGGTYEQYF. Looking up the rest from reference TRBV7-2 and TRBJ2-7 gives the full variable domain: GAGVSQSPSNKVTEKGKDVELRCDPISGHTALYWYRQSLGQGLEFLIYFQGNSAPDKSGLPSDRFSAERTGGSVSTLTIQRTQQEDSAVYLCASSLEVGGTYEQYFGPGTRLTVT.

The rearrangement links TRBV7-3 to TRBJ2-7; no reliable D call. The V gene lost 3 bases and the J gene lost 7 bases, with 10 bases spanning the gap. The CDR3 has 12 amino acids. The germline gives CDR1 SGHTA, CDR2 FQGTGA. The CDR3 loop reads CASSLAFGEQYF. The CDR3 nucleotides read TGTGCCAGCAGCTTGGCGTTTGGGGAGCAGTACTTC.

This clone was seen a single time. This chain connects TRBV29-1 to TRBJ2-7; D is unresolved. The CDR3 extends over 11 amino acids. Germline V gives CDR1 SQVTM, CDR2 ANQGSEA. The V end was cut by 1 base, the J end by 6 bases, with 7 bases between. This chain's CDR3 is CSVEAFGEQYF. The CDR3 DNA reads TGCAGCGTTGAAGCGTTCGGCGAGCAGTACTTC.

V is TRBV18 and J is TRBJ1-1; D ambiguous. V was clipped by 3 bases and J by 7 bases, with 18 bases between them. The CDR3 covers 15 residues. Germline assignment: CDR1 KGHSH and CDR2 LQKENI. CDR3 sequence: CASSPNEGSVNEAFF. CDR3 DNA sequence: TGTGCCAGCTCACCGAATGAAGGGTCAGTGAATGAAGCTTTCTTT. Full variable domain (remainder filled in from reference TRBV18 and TRBJ1-1): NAGVMQNPRHLVRRRGQEARLRCSPMKGHSHVYWYRQLPEEGLKFMVYLQKENIIDESGMPKERFSAEFPKEGPSILRIQQVVRGDSAAYFCASSPNEGSVNEAFFGQGTRLTVV.

The chain carries TRBV28 and TRBJ1-5, with D possibly being TRBD1 (5 bases). The CDR3 is made up of 12 amino acids. Trimming removed 5 bases from V and 10 bases from J, with 12 bases in between. Germline values: CDR1 MDHEN, CDR2 SYDVKM. The CDR3 bases are TGTGCCAGCAGTGGCGGGGCCAGTCCCCAGCATTTT. Protein sequence: CASSGGASPQHF.

This clone has just one count. CDR3 region: CASSADGTATYEQYF. The CDR3 DNA is TGTGCCAGCAGCGCCGACGGGACGGCAACCTACGAGCAGTACTTC. The V call is TRBV11-3, the J call TRBJ2-7; D might be TRBD1 or TRBD2, each matching 5 bases. The CDR3 contains 15 residues. Germline lookup yields CDR1 SGHNT and CDR2 YENEEA. The germline V and J ends were trimmed by 5 bases and 2 bases, with 16 bases remaining between them.

The chain recombines TRBV18 with TRBJ2-7; possibly TRBD2 for D (7 bases). There are 15 residues in the CDR3. Trimming removed 1 base from V and 4 bases from J, with 14 bases in between. CDR1 is KGHSH, CDR2 LQKENI, per germline. The chain's CDR3 is CASSPRGGGDYEQYF. The DNA of the CDR3 is TGTGCCAGCTCACCACGTGGAGGGGGGGATTACGAGCAGTACTTC.

The genes are TRBV9 and TRBJ2-5; the match to TRBD2 covers 7 bases. The V gene's germline CDR1 is SGDLS and CDR2 YYNGEE. This CDR3 is built from 15 residues. With V trimmed by 0 bases and J by 2 bases, 4 bases remained unmatched. CDR3 sequence: CASSVAAGVQETQYF. CDR3 sequence (DNA): TGTGCCAGCAGCGTAGCTGCGGGAGTACAAGAGACCCAGTACTTC. Supplemented by reference TRBV9 and TRBJ2-5, the full variable domain reads DSGVTQTPKHLITATGQRVTLRCSPRSGDLSVYWYQQSLDQGLQFLIQYYNGEERAKGNILERFSAQQFPDLHSELNLSSLELGDSALYFCASSVAAGVQETQYFGPGTRLLVL.

The chain has TRBV12-5 and TRBJ2-2; perhaps TRBD2 as D (5 bases). Trimming removed 1 base at V and 5 bases at J, with 11 bases between. The germline CDR1 and CDR2 sequences are LGHNT and FRNRAP. This CDR3 is built from 15 residues. The CDR3 nucleotides are TGTGCTAGTGGTTTGGGGCTAGCCATGACCGGGGAGCTGTTTTTT. It yields the protein CASGLGLAMTGELFF.

The chain has TRBV6-5 and TRBJ1-2, with D possibly being TRBD1 (5 bases). This CDR3 region has 14 residues. The V gene lost 6 bases and the J gene lost 5 bases, with 16 bases spanning the gap. Per germline, CDR1 MNHEY and CDR2 SVGAGI. The CDR3 sequence: CASSRLGADYGYTF. In nucleotides, the CDR3 is TGTGCCAGCAGCCGACTTGGGGCGGATTATGGCTACACCTTC.

The chain is built from TRBV7-2 and TRBJ1-5; D is unresolved. Germline CDR1 reads SGHTA; CDR2 reads FQGNSA. V lost 3 bases, J lost 0 bases, and 9 bases lay in between. This CDR3 has 15 residues. This CDR3 is CASSLLRVSNQPQHF. The CDR3 DNA follows: TGTGCCAGCAGCTTGCTAAGGGTTAGCAATCAGCCCCAGCATTTT.

The V gene is TRBV4-3, the J gene TRBJ2-5, with TRBD1 matching 10 bases. Losses at the gene ends were 4 bases for V and 1 base for J; bases not matched to a gene: 9. This CDR3 contains 17 residues. Germline V CDR1 and CDR2: LGHNA, YSLEER. The CDR3 is CASSPSWGQGSQETQYF. For the CDR3, the DNA is TGCGCCAGCAGCCCTTCCTGGGGACAGGGGAGCCAAGAGACCCAGTACTTC.